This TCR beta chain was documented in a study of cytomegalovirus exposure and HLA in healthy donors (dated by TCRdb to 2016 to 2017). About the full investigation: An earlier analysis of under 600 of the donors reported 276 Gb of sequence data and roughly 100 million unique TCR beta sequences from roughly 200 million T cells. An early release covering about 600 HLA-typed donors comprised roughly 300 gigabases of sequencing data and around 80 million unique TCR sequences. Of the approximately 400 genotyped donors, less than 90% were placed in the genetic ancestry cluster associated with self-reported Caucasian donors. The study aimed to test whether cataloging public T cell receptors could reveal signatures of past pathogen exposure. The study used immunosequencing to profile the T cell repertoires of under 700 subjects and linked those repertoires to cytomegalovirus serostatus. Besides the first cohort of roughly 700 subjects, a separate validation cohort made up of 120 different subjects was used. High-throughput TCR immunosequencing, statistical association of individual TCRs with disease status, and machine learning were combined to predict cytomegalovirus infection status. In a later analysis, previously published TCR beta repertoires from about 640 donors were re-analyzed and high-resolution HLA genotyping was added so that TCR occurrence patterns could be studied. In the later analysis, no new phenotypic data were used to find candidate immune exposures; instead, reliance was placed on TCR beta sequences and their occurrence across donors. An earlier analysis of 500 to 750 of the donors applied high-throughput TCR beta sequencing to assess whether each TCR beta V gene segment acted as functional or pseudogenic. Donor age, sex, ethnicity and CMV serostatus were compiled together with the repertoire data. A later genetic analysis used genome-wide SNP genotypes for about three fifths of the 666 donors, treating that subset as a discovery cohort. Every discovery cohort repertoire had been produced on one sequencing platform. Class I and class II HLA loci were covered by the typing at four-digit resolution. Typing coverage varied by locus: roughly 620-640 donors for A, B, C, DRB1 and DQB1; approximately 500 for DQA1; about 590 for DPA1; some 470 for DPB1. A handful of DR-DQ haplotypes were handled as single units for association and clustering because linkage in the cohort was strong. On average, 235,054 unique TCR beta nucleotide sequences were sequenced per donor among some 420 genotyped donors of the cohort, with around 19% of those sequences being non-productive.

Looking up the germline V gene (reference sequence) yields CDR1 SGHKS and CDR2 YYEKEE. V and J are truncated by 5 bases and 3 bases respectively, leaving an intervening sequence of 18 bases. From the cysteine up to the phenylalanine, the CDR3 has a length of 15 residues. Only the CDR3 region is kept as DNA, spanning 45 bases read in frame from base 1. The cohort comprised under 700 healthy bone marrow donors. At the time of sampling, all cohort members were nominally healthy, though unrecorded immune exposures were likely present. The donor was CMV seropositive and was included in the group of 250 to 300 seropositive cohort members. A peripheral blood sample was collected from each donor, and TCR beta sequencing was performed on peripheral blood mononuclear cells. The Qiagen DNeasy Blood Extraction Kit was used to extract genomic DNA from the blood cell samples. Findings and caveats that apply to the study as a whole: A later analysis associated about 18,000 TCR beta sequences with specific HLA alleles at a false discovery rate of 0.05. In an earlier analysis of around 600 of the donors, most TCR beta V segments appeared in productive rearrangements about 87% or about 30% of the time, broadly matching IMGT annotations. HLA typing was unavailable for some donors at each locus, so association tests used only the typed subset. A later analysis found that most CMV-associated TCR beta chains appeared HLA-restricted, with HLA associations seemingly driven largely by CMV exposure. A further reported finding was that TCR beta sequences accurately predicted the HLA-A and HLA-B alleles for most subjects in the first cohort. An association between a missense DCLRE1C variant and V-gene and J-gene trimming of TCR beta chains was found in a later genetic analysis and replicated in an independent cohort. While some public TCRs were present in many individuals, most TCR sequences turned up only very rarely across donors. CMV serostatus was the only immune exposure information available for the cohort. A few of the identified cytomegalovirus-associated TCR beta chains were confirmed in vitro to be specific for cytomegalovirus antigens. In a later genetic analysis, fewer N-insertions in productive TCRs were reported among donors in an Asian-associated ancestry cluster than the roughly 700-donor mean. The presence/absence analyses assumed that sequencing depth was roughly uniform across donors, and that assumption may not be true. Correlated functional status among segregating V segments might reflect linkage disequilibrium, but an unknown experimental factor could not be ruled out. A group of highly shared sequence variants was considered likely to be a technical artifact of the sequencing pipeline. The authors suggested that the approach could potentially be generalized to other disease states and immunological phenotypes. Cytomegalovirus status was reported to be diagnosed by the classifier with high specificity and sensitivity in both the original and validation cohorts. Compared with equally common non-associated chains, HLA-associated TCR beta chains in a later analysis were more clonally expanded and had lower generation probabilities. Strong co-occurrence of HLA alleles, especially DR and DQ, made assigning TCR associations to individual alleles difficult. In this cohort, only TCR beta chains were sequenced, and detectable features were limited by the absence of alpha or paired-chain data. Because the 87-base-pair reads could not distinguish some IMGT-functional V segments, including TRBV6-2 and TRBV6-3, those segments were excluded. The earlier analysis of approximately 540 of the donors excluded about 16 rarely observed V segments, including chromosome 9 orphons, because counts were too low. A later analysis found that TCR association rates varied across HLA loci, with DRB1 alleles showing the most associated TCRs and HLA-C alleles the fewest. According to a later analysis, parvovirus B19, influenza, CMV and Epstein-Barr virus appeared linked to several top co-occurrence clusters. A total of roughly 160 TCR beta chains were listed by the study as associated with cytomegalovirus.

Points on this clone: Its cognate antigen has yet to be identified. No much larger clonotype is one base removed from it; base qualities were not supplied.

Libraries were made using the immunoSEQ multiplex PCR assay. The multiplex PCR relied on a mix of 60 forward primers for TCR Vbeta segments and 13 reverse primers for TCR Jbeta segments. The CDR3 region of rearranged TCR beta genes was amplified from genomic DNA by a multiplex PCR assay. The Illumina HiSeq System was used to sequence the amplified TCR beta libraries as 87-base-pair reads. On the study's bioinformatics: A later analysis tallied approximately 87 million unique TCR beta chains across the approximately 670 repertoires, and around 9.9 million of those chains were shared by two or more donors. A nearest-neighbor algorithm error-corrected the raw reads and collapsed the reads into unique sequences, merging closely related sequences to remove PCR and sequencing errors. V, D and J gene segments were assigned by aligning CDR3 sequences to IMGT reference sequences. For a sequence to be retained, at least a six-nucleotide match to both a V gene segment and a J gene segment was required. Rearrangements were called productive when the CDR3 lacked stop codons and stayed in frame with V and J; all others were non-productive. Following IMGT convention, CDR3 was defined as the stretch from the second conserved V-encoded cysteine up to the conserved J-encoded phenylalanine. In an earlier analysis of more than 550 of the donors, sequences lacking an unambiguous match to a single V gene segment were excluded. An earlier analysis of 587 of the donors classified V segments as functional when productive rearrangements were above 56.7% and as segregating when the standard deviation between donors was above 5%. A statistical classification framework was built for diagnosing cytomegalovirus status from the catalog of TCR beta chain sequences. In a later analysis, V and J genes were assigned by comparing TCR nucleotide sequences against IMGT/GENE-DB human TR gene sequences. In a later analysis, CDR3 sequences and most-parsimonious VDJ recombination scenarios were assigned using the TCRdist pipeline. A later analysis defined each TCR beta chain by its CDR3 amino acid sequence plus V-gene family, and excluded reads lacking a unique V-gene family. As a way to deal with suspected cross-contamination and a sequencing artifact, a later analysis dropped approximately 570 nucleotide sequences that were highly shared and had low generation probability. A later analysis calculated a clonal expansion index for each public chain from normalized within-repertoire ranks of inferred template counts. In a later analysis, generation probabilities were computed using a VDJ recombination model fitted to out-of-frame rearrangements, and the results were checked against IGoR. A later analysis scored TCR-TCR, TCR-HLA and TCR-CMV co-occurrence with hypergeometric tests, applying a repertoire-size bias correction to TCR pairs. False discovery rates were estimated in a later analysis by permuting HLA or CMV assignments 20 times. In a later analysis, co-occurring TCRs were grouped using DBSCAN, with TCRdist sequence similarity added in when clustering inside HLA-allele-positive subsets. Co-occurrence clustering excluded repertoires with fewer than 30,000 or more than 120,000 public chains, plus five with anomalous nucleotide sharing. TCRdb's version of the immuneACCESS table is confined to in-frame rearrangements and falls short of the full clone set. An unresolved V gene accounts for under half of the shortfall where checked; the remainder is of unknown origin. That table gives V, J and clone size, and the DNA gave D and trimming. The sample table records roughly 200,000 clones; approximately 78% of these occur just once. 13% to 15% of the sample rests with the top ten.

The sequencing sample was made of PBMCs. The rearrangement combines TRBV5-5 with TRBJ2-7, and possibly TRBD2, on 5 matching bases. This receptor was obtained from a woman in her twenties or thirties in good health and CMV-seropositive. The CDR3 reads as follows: CASSRTAAVGYEQYF. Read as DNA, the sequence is TGTGCCAGCAGTCGGACTGCGGCTGTAGGCTACGAGCAGTACTTC.